This entry lists 10 T cell receptor beta chains sequenced from one sample in a study of blood T cell repertoires in COVID-19. Sequencing used immunoSEQ multiplex PCR; TCRdb keeps in-frame clones, though not all of them. This repertoire shows around 140,000 clones, over 80% found once; its top ten account for approximately 10%. The sequenced sample consisted of PBMCs or T cells enriched from blood (not recorded which). Receptor source: a man aged 60 to 75 who had recovered from COVID-19.

The V and J genes are TRBV4-1 and TRBJ2-5, with D possibly TRBD1 on 6 matching bases. The CDR3 extends over 15 amino acids. CDR1 is MGHRA and CDR2 is YSYEKL in the germline V gene. The germline V and J ends were trimmed by 0 bases and 6 bases, with 14 bases remaining between them. The CDR3 loop reads CASSQDNAGVKTQYF. CDR3 in DNA: TGCGCCAGCAGCCAAGATAACGCAGGGGTAAAGACCCAGTACTTC.

CDR3 in DNA: TGTGCCAGCAGTCCCGGGACAGGGTATTCACCCCTCCACTTT. It is translated as CASSPGTGYSPLHF. The chain couples TRBV27 to TRBJ1-6, with TRBD1 matching over 9 bases. This CDR3 region has 14 residues. Losses at the gene ends were 5 bases for V and 8 bases for J; bases not matched to a gene: 4. Germline CDR1 reads MNHEY; CDR2 reads SMNVEV (reference sequence).

This chain connects TRBV7-7 to TRBJ2-2; tentative D call: TRBD1 (6 bases). The V and J ends lost 6 bases and 2 bases respectively, with 13 bases between them. The CDR3 has 15 residues. Germline V gene lookup returns CDR1 SSHAT and CDR2 FNYEAQ (reference sequence). For the CDR3, the DNA is TGTGCCAGCAGGAATGGGACACCAAACACCGGGGAGCTGTTTTTT. Translating it yields CASRNGTPNTGELFF.

V is TRBV6-5 and J is TRBJ1-2; 7 positions match TRBD1. The CDR3 has 12 residues. Germline CDR1 reads MNHEY; CDR2 reads SVGAGI. The trim removed 6 bases at V and 5 bases at J, leaving 3 bases unmatched. The CDR3 DNA reads as TGTGCCAGCAGGGACAGGCCATATGGCTACACCTTC. The encoded protein is CASRDRPYGYTF.

This clone was observed a few times. The chain recombines TRBV28 with TRBJ1-6; maybe TRBD1 (6 bases). CDR1 is MDHEN and CDR2 is SYDVKM in the germline V gene. This CDR3 spans 13 amino acids. Trimming removed 10 bases at V and 9 bases at J, with 16 bases between. CDR3 sequence (DNA): TGTGCCATCCAGGGGATTGGGGCTTCACCCCTCCACTTT. Translating gives CAIQGIGASPLHF.

The genes are TRBV5-8 and TRBJ1-1; maybe TRBD1 (6 bases). CDR1 and CDR2 (germline): SGHTS, YDEGEE. CDR3 length: 15 amino acids. V was trimmed by 2 bases and J by 4 bases, leaving 15 bases between them. The CDR3 DNA follows: TGTGCCAGCAGCTTTCCGAGGGGGATAGGCACTGAAGCTTTCTTT. This sequence encodes CASSFPRGIGTEAFF.

The chain carries TRBV28 and TRBJ1-2; TRBD1 matches 10 bases. The CDR3 has 13 amino acids. Trimming took 6 bases from V and 7 from J; bases not matched to a gene: 5. Looked up from germline, CDR1 is MDHEN and CDR2 is SYDVKM. CDR3 sequence: CASSRTGGVGYTF. The CDR3 DNA follows: TGTGCCAGCAGCAGGACAGGGGGTGTTGGCTACACCTTC.

This CDR3 is CASSPGTSGEQYF. The CDR3 DNA reads as TGTGCCAGCTCACCAGGGACTAGCGGGGAGCAGTACTTC. This chain links TRBV18 with TRBJ2-7; the match to TRBD2 covers 12 bases. Germline loops: CDR1 KGHSH, CDR2 LQKENI. The J segment lost 7 bases and the V segment lost 2 bases, leaving 0 bases of the junction unmatched. The CDR3 spans 13 residues.

This sequence joins TRBV6-6 and TRBJ2-7, with 9 bases that match TRBD1. Germline V gives CDR1 MNHNY, CDR2 SVGAGI (reference sequence). The ends lost 10 bases at V and 3 bases at J; junction bases unmatched: 1. The CDR3 is 11 amino acids. CDR3 protein: CATTGGYEQYF. The CDR3 nucleotides are TGTGCCACGACAGGGGGCTACGAGCAGTACTTC.

The V call is TRBV7-3, the J call TRBJ2-5; 12 bases map to TRBD2. CDR1 is SGHTA, CDR2 FQGTGA, per germline. The V gene end was trimmed by 4 bases and the J gene end by 2 bases; junction bases not matched to a gene: 2. The CDR3 is 15 amino acids. CDR3 DNA sequence: TGTGCCAGCAGCTCTGGACTAGCGGGGCAAGAGACCCAGTACTTC. This codes for CASSSGLAGQETQYF.